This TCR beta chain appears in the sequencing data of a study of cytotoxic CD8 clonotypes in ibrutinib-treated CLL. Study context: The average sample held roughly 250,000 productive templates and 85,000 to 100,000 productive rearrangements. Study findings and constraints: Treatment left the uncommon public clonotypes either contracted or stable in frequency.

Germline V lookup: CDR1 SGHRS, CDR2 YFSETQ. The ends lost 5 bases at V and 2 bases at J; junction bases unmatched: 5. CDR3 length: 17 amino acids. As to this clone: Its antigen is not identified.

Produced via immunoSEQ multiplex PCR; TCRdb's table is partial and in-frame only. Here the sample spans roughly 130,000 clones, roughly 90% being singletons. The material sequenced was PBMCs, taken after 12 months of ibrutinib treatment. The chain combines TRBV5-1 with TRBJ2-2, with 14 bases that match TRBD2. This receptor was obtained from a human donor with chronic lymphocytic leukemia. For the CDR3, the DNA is TGCGCCAGCAGGACTAGCGGGAGGGCCGACAACACCGGGGAGCTGTTTTTT. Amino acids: CASRTSGRADNTGELFF. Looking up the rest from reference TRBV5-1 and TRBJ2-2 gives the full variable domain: KAGVTQTPRYLIKTRGQQVTLSCSPISGHRSVSWYQQTPGQGLQFLFEYFSETQRNKGNFPGRFSGRQFSNSRSEMNVSTLELGDSALYLCASRTSGRADNTGELFFGEGSRLTVL.